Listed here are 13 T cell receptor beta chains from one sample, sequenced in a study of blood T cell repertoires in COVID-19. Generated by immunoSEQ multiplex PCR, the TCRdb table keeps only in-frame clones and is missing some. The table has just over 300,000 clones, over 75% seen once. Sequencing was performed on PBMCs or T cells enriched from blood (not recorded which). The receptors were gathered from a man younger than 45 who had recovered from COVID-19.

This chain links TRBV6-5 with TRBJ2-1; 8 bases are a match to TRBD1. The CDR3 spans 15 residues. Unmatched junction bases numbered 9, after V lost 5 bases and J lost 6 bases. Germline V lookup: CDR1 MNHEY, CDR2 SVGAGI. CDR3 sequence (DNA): TGTGCCAGCAGTAACGACAGGGGCAAAAGCAATGAGCAGTTCTTC. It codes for CASSNDRGKSNEQFF.

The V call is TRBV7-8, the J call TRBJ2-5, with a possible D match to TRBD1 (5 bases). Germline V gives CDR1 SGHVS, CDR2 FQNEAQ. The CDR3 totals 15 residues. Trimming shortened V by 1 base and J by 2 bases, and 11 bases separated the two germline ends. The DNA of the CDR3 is TGTGCCAGCAGCTTAGGGACCGACAGTCAAGAGACCCAGTACTTC. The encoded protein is CASSLGTDSQETQYF. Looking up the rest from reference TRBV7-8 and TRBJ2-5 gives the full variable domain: GAGVSQSPRYKVAKRGQDVALRCDPISGHVSLFWYQQALGQGPEFLTYFQNEAQLDKSGLPSDRFFAERPEGSVSTLKIQRTQQEDSAVYLCASSLGTDSQETQYFGPGTRLLVL.

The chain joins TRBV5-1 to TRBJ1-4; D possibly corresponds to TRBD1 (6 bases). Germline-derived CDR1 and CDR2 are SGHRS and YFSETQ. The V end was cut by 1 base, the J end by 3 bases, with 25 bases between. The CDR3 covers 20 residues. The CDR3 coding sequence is TGCGCCAGCAGCTTGCGTAGGGTAGGGTGGACAGCAGGATCTAATGAAAAACTGTTTTTT. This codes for CASSLRRVGWTAGSNEKLFF.

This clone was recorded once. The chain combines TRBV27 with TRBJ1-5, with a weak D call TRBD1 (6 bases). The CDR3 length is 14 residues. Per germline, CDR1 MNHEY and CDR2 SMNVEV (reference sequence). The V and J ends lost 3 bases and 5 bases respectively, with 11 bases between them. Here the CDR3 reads CASSFQGPYQPQHF. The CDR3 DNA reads TGTGCCAGCAGTTTCCAGGGGCCGTATCAGCCCCAGCATTTT.

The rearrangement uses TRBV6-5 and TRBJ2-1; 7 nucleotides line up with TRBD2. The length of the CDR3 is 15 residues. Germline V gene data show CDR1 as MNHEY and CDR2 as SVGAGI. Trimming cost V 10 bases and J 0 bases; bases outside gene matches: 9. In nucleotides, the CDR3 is TGTGCCACAGCCCCGGGGGGTTCCTCCTACAATGAGCAGTTCTTC. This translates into CATAPGGSSYNEQFF.

The DNA of the CDR3 is TGTGCCAGCAGCCAAGCGGCAGACAGCTATGGCTACACCTTC. This translates into CASSQAADSYGYTF. The chain uses TRBV14 and TRBJ1-2; the D gene is possibly TRBD1 (5 bases). Trimming took 1 base from V and 4 from J, leaving 10 bases between them. The CDR3 runs 14 residues. CDR1 is SGHDN and CDR2 is FVKESK in the germline V gene.

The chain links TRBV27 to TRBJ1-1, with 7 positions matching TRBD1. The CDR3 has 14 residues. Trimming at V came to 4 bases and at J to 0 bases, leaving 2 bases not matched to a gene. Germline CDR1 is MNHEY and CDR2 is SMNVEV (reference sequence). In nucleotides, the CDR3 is TGTGCCAGCAGTTCCACAGGGGTGAACACTGAAGCTTTCTTT. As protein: CASSSTGVNTEAFF.

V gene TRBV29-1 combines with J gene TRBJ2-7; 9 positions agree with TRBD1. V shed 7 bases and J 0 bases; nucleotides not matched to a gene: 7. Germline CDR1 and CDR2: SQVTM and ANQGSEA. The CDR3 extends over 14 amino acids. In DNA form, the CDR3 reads TGCAGCGCAGAGGGACAGGGCAGCTCCTACGAGCAGTACTTC. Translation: CSAEGQGSSYEQYF.

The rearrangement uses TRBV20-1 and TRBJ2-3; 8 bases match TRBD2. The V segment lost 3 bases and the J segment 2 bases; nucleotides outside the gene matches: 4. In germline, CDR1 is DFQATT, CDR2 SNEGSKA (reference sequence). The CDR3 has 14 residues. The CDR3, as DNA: TGCAGTGCTAGTCGGGGGGGGCTCACAGATACGCAGTATTTT. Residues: CSASRGGLTDTQYF.

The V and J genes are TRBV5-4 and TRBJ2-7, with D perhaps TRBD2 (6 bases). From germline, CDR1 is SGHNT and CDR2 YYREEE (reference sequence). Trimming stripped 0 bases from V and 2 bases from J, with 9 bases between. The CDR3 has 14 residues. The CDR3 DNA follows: TGTGCCAGCAGCTTGGCAGGAGGGCCCTACGAGCAGTACTTC. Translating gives CASSLAGGPYEQYF.

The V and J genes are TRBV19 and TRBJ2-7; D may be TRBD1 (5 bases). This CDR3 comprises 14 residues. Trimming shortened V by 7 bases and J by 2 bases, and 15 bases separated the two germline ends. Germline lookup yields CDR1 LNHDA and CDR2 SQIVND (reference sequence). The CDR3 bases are TGTGCCAGTACCGCCTCAGGGCCCCCCTACGAGCAGTACTTC. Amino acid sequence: CASTASGPPYEQYF.

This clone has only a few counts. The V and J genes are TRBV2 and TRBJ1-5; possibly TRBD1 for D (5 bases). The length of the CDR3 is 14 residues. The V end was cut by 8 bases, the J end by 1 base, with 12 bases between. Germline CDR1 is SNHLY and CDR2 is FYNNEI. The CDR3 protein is CASGADGSNQPQHF. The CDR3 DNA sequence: TGTGCCAGCGGGGCGGACGGGAGCAATCAGCCCCAGCATTTT.

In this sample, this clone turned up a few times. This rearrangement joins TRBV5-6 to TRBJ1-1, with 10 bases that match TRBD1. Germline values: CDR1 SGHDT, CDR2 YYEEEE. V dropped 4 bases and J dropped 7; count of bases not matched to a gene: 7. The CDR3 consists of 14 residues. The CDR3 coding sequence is TGTGCCAGCAGCGGAACGGGACAGGGGAGTGAAGCTTTCTTT. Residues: CASSGTGQGSEAFF.